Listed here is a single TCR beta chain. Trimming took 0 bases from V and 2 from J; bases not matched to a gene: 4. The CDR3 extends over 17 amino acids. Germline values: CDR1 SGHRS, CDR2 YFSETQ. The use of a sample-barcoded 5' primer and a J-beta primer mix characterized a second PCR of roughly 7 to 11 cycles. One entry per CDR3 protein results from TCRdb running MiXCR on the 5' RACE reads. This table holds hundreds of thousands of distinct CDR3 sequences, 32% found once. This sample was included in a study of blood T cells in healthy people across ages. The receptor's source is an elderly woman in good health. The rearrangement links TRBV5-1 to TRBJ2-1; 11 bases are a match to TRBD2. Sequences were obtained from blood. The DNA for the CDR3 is TGCGCCAGCAGCTTGGCCTTGACTAGCGGGGCCTACAATGAGCAGTTCTTC. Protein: CASSLALTSGAYNEQFF.